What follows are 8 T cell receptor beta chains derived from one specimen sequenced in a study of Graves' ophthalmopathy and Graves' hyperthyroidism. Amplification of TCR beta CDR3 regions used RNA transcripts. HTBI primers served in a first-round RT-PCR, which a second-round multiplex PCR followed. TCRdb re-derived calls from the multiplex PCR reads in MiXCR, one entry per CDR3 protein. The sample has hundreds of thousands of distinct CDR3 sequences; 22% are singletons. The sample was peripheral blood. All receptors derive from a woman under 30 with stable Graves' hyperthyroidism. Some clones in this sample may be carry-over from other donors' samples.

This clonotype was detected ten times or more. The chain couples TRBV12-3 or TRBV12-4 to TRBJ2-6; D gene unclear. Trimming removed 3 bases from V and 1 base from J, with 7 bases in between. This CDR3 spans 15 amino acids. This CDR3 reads CASSFPPSGANVLTF. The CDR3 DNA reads TGTGCCAGCAGTTTCCCCCCTTCTGGGGCCAACGTCCTGACTTTC.

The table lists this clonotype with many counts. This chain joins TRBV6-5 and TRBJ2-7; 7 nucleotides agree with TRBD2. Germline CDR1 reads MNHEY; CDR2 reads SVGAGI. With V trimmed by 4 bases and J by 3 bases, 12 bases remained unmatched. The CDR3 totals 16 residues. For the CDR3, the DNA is TGTGCCAGCAGTTCCGACGGAGCGGGGAATAACTACGAGCAGTACTTC. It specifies CASSSDGAGNNYEQYF.

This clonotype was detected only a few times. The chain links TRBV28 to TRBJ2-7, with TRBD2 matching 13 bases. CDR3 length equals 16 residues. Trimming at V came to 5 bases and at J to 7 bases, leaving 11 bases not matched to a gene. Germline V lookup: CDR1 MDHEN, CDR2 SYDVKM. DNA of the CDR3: TGTGCCAGCAGTCCCTCGTTTGGACTAGCGGGAGAGGAGCAGTACTTC. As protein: CASSPSFGLAGEEQYF.

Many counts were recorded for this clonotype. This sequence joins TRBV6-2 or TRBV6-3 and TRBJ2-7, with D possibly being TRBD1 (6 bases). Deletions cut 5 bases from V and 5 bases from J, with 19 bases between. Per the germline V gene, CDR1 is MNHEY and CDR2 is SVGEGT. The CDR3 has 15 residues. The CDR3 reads CASSQMRDIPDEQYF. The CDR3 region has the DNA TGTGCCAGCAGTCAGATGAGGGACATACCAGACGAGCAGTACTTC.

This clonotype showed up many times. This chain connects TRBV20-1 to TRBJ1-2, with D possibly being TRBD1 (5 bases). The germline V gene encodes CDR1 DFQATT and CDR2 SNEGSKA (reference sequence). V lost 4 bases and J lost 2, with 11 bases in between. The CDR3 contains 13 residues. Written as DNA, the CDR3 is TGCAGTGCTAAGGACACAGAAAACTATGGCTACACCTTC. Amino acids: CSAKDTENYGYTF.

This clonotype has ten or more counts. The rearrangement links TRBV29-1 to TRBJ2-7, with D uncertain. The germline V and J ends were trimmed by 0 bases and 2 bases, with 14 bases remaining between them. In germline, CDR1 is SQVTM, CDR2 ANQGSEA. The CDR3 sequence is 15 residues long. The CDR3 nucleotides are TGCAGCGTTGAAGATCAGAACCAATCCACCTACGAGCAGTACTTC. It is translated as CSVEDQNQSTYEQYF.

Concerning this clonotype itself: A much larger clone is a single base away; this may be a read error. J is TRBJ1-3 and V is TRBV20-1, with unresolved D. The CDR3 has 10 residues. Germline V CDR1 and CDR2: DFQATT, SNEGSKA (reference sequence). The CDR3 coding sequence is TGCAGAGAAGAGAGAAACACCATATGTTTT. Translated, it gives CREERNTICF.

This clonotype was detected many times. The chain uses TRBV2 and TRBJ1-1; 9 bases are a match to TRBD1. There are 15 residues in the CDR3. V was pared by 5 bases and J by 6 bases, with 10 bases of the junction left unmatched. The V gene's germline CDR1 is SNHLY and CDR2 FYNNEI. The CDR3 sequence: CASSSHGQGTSEAFF. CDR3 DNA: TGTGCCAGCAGTAGCCACGGACAGGGGACGTCTGAAGCTTTCTTT.